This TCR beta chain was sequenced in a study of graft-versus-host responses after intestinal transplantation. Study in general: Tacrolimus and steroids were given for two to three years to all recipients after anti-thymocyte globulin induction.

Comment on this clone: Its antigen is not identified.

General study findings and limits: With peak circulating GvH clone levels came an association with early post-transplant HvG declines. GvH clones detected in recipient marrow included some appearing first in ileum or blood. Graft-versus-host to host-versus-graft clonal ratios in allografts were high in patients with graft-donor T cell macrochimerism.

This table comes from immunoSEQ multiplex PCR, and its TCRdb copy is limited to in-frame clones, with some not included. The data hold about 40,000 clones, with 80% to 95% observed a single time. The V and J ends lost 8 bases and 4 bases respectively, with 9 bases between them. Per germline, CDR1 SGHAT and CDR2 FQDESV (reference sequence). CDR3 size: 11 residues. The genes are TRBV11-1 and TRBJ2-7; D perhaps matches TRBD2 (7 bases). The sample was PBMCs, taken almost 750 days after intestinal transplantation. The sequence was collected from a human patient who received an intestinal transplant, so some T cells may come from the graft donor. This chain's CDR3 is CASEGGYEQYF. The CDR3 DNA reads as TGTGCCAGCGAGGGGGGGTACGAGCAGTACTTC. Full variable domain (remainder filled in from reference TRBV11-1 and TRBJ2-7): EAEVAQSPRYKITEKSQAVAFWCDPISGHATLYWYRQILGQGPELLVQFQDESVVDDSQLPKDRFSAERLKGVDSTLKIQPAELGDSAMYLCASEGGYEQYFGPGTRLTVT.